The TCR beta chain under discussion was sequenced for a study of cytomegalovirus exposure and HLA in healthy donors. The study ran its PCR with 60 Vbeta and 13 Jbeta primers. Data came from immunoSEQ multiplex PCR; TCRdb stores just in-frame clones and leaves some out. The sample lists under 200,000 clones; roughly 75% were seen once. CDR1 is MNHEY and CDR2 is SVGAGI in the germline V gene. The CDR3 runs to 13 residues. J lost 7 bases, V lost 6 bases, and 8 bases had no gene match. The genes are TRBV6-5 and TRBJ1-2; 7 nucleotides match TRBD1. Sequences were obtained from PBMCs. This receptor was taken from a woman between 50 and 59 years old in good health and CMV-seropositive. Here the CDR3 reads CASSQTGAGGYTF. CDR3 DNA sequence: TGTGCCAGCAGCCAAACAGGGGCGGGTGGCTACACCTTC.